Sequencing of this T cell receptor (beta chain) was carried out in a study of blood T cell repertoires in COVID-19. Only in-frame clones appear in the TCRdb table, and some are missing; sequencing was by immunoSEQ multiplex PCR. The table records some 100,000 clones, 80% to 90% of them present only once. CDR1 is MNHEY, CDR2 SVGAGI, per germline. The CDR3 is 15 amino acids. The junction had 9 bases not matched to a gene; V was cut back by 8 bases and J by 0 bases. The origin of this receptor is a human donor in a cohort sampled during active COVID-19. The sequencing sample was made of peripheral blood. The V and J genes are TRBV6-5 and TRBJ1-2, with TRBD1 identical over 7 bases. The CDR3 loop is CASSNRQGSNYGYTF. The CDR3 DNA reads as TGTGCCAGCTCGAATAGACAGGGCTCTAACTATGGCTACACCTTC.